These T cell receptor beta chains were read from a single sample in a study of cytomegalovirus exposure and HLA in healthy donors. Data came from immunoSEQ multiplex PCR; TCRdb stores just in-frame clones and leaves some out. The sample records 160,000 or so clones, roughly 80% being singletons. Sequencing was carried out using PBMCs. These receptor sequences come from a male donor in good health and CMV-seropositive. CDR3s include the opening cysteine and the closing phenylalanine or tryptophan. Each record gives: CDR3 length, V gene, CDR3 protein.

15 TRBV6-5 CASSRPGTASYEQYF
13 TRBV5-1 CASSSPGSDTQYF
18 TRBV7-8 CASSLGQTSRPTQETQYF
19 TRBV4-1 CASSQNPRKGGAIIETQYF
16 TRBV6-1 CASSERGTGYVYGYTF
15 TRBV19 CASSTTGRREEKLFF
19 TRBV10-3 CAISDLLAGASGGTGELFF
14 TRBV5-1 CASSLAGKGTEAFF
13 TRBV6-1 CASTKGLGEKLFF
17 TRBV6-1 CASSEVKSAGRNYGYTF
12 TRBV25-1 CASTTGVYEQYF
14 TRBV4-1 CASSTTPQGGGYTF
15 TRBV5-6 CASSLGEDRPQPQHF
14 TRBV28 CASRTGYDNYGYTF
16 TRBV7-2 CASSFTRTGGWNSQYF
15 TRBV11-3 CASSLGRGLSYEQYF
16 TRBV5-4 CASSSDSGGFGNEQFF